The clone carrying this T cell receptor beta chain has just a few counts. Its antigen remains unidentified. TCR beta cDNA libraries included unique molecular identifiers. TCRdb recomputed calls from the PCR reads with MiXCR, one row per CDR3 protein. The repertoire holds over 700,000 distinct CDR3 sequences, with just under 30% as singletons. The data belong to a study of post-analysis software for immune sequencing data. J gave up 8 bases and V 2 bases, and 10 bases lay outside the gene matches. The CDR3 is 15 residues long. Germline V gene data show CDR1 as DFQATT and CDR2 as SNEGSKA (reference sequence). Study results and caveats: There was significantly lower normalized Chao1 diversity in multiple sclerosis patients than in controls. The authors found that F measure strongly co-clustered same-batch samples. Relative to controls, patients had 4 or 5 TRBV segments at higher frequency, with TRBV5-6, TRBV5-1 and TRBV20-1 among these.

This TCR was sampled from a girl under 18 with multiple sclerosis. The material sequenced was blood. This chain links TRBV20-1 with TRBJ2-1; 9 nucleotides agree with TRBD2. CDR3 amino acids: CSARPAGGPVDEQFF. The CDR3 DNA is TGCAGTGCTAGACCCGCGGGGGGGCCTGTCGATGAGCAGTTCTTC.